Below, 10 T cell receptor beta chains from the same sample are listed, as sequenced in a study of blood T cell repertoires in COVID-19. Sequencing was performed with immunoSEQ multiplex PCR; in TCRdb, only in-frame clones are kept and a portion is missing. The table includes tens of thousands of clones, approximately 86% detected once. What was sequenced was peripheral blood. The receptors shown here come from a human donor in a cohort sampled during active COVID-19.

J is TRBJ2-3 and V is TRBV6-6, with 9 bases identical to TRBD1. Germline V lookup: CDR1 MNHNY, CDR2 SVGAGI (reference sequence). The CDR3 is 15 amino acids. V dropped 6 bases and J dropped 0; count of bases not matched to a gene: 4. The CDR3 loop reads CASRTQGASTDTQYF. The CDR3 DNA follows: TGTGCCAGCAGGACACAGGGGGCCAGCACAGATACGCAGTATTTT.

In DNA form, the CDR3 reads TGTGCCAGCTCACCAGGGGCGGGGAATCAGCCCCAGCATTTT. This codes for CASSPGAGNQPQHF. The chain combines TRBV18 with TRBJ1-5; tentative D call: TRBD1 (5 bases). The V end lost 2 bases, the J end lost 4 bases, and 9 bases lay between the germline ends. Per the germline V gene, CDR1 is KGHSH and CDR2 is LQKENI. The CDR3 spans 14 residues.

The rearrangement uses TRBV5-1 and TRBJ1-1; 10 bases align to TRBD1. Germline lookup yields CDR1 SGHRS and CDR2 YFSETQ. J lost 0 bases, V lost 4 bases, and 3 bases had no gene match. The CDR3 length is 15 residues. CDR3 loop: CASSPTGGLNTEAFF. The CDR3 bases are TGCGCCAGCAGCCCGACAGGGGGCTTGAACACTGAAGCTTTCTTT.

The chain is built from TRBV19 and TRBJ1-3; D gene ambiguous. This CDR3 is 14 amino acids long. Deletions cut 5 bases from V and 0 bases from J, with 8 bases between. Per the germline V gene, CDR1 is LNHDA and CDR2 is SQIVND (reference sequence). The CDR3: CASSGGSSGNTIYF. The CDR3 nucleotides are TGTGCCAGTAGTGGCGGGAGCTCTGGAAACACCATATATTTT. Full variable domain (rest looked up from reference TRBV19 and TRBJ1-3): DGGITQSPKYLFRKEGQNVTLSCEQNLNHDAMYWYRQDPGQGLRLIYYSQIVNDFQKGDIAEGYSVSREKKESFPLTVTSAQKNPTAFYLCASSGGSSGNTIYFGEGSWLTVV.

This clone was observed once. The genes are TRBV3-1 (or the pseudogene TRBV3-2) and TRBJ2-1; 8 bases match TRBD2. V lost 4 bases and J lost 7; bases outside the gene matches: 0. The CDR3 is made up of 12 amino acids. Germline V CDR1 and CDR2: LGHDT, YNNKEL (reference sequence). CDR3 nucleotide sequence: TGTGCCAGCAGCCTAGCGGGGAATGAGCAGTTCTTC. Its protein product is CASSLAGNEQFF.

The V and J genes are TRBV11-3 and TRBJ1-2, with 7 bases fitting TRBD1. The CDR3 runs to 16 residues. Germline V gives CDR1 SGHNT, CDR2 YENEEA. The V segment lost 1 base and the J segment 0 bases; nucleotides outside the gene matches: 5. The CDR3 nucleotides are TGTGCCAGCAGCTTAGCTACAGACAGGGCTAACTATGGCTACACCTTC. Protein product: CASSLATDRANYGYTF. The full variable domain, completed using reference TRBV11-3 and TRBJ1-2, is EAGVVQSPRYKIIEKKQPVAFWCNPISGHNTLYWYLQNLGQGPELLIRYENEEAVDDSQLPKDRFSAERLKGVDSTLKIQPAELGDSAVYLCASSLATDRANYGYTFGSGTRLTVV.

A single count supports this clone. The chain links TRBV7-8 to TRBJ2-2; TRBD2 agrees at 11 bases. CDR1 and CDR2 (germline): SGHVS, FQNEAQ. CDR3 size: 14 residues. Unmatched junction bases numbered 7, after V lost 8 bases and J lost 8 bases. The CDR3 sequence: CASLLAGVSGELFF. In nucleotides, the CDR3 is TGTGCCAGCTTACTAGCGGGAGTTTCTGGGGAGCTGTTTTTT.

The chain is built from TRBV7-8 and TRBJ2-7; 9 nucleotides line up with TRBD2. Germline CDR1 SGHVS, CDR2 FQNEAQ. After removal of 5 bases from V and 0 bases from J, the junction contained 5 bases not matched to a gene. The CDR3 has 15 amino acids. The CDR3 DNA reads TGTGCCAGCAGCAGACTAGCGGCCCGCTCCTACGAGCAGTACTTC. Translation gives CASSRLAARSYEQYF.

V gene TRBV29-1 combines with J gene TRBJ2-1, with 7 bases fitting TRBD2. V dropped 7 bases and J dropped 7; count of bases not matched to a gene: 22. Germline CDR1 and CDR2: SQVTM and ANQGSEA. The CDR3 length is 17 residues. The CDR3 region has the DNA TGCAGCGCCCCCATGGGGGGGAGGGCCAATAACTTAAATGAGCAGTTCTTC. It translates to CSAPMGGRANNLNEQFF.

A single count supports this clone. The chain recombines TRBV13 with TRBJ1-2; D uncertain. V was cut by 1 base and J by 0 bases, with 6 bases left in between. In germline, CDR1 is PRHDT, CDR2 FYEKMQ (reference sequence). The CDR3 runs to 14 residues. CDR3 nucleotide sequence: TGTGCCAGCAGCTTAGATCGAGCTAACTATGGCTACACCTTC. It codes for CASSLDRANYGYTF. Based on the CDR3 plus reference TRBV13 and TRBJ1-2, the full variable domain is AAGVIQSPRHLIKEKRETATLKCYPIPRHDTVYWYQQGPGQDPQFLISFYEKMQSDKGSIPDRFSAQQFSDYHSELNMSSLELGDSALYFCASSLDRANYGYTFGSGTRLTVV.